Listed below are T cell receptor beta chains from one sample, sequenced in a study of beta chain features in type 1 diabetes. TCRdb's table, derived via immunoSEQ multiplex PCR, lists solely in-frame clones and lacks some. The sample contains around 430,000 clones, approximately 30% of which appear only once. What was sequenced was naive CD4+ T cells from blood. Receptor source: a young man in good health. CDR3s include the opening cysteine and the closing phenylalanine or tryptophan. A D gene is named only where the DNA matches it firmly. Clone size appears in some rows only: once, few, many, or a class for an expanded clone.

clone_size,v_call,cdr3_length,d_call,j_call,cdr3_nt,cdr3_aa
.,TRBV9,14,.,TRBJ2-2,TGTGCCAGCAGCTCCAGGGGCTACACCGGGGAGCTGTTTTTT,CASSSRGYTGELFF
.,TRBV30,17,TRBD2,TRBJ2-1,TGTGCCTGGAGTCCCAACTCCCCGGGACTAGCGGGAGGGGAGCAGTTCTTC,CAWSPNSPGLAGGEQFF
.,TRBV9,16,TRBD2,TRBJ2-1,TGTGCCAGCAGCGTTTCCGGACTAGCGGGAGTCGATGAGCAGTTCTTC,CASSVSGLAGVDEQFF
few,TRBV19,15,TRBD2,TRBJ2-1,TGTGCCAGTAGTATAGCGACGGGAGGGCGGGGTGAGCAGTTCTTC,CASSIATGGRGEQFF
.,TRBV7-2,14,.,TRBJ2-1,TGTGCCAGCAGCCGTCAGGCTTTTTACAATGAGCAGTTCTTC,CASSRQAFYNEQFF
.,TRBV7-2,15,.,TRBJ2-7,TGTGCCAGCAGCTTAGCCCCTTACCCGACCTACGAGCAGTACTTC,CASSLAPYPTYEQYF
.,TRBV7-9,14,TRBD2,TRBJ2-7,TGTGCCAGCAGCTTGACTAGCGGGAGCTTGGAGCAGTACTTC,CASSLTSGSLEQYF
once,TRBV28,17,.,TRBJ2-6,TGTGCCAGCAGCGAAATGAATCGGGCCTCTGGGGCCAACGTCCTGACTTTC,CASSEMNRASGANVLTF
few,TRBV10-3,15,TRBD2,TRBJ2-1,TGTGCCATCAGGGGTTCTAGCGGGACGAGCTATGAGCAGTTCTTC,CAIRGSSGTSYEQFF
.,TRBV7-6,13,.,TRBJ1-5,TGTGCCAGCAGCTCAAGCTCCGATCAGCCCCAGCATTTT,CASSSSSDQPQHF
few,TRBV7-2,15,TRBD2,TRBJ2-1,TGTGCCAGCAGCGGCCAGACTAGCGCGTACAATGAGCAGTTCTTC,CASSGQTSAYNEQFF
.,TRBV7-8,17,TRBD1,TRBJ2-5,TGTGCCAGCAGCTTAGGACGACCAAGGACAGGGCAAGAGACCCAGTACTTC,CASSLGRPRTGQETQYF
.,TRBV28,15,.,TRBJ2-7,TGTGCCAGCAGTTCCCCCGGGACAACCCGCCACGAGCAGTACTTC,CASSSPGTTRHEQYF
.,TRBV27,15,TRBD2,TRBJ2-2,TGTGCCAGCAGTCGCGCGGGACTAGAGACCGGGGAGCTGTTTTTT,CASSRAGLETGELFF
few,TRBV30,15,TRBD2,TRBJ2-7,TGTGCCTGGAGCCCGGGACTAGCGGGACCGTACGAGCAGTACTTC,CAWSPGLAGPYEQYF
.,TRBV27,16,.,TRBJ2-7,TGTGCCAGCACCTCTTTCGTAGGACTTGGTCCCTACGAGCAGTACTTC,CASTSFVGLGPYEQYF
.,TRBV30,13,.,TRBJ2-7,TGTGCCTGGACCGGGACCGAGACCTACGAGCAGTACTTC,CAWTGTETYEQYF
few,TRBV4-1,16,TRBD1,TRBJ2-3,TGCGCCAGCAGCCATGGACAGGGTATGGGTACAGATACGCAGTATTTT,CASSHGQGMGTDTQYF
.,TRBV7-2,13,.,TRBJ2-7,TGTGCCAGCAGCTTAAGACAGTCCTACGAGCAGTACTTC,CASSLRQSYEQYF
few,TRBV30,14,.,TRBJ1-5,TGTGCCTGGAGTGGGACATCGTACAATCAGCCCCAGCATTTT,CAWSGTSYNQPQHF
.,TRBV27,15,.,TRBJ2-7,TGTGCCAGCAGTTTATACCGCCGGGGGATCCACGAGCAGTACTTC,CASSLYRRGIHEQYF
few,TRBV7-2,15,.,TRBJ2-5,TGTGCCAGCACCCAATTGGGGCACTCGAAAGAGACCCAGTACTTC,CASTQLGHSKETQYF
.,TRBV7-9,16,TRBD2,TRBJ2-1,TGTGCCACCAGGTTGCTGGGAGCGGGAGATGACAATGAGCAGTTCTTC,CATRLLGAGDDNEQFF
.,TRBV9,13,.,TRBJ2-5,TGTGCCAGCAGCGTAGGGGCAGAAGAGACCCAGTACTTC,CASSVGAEETQYF
.,TRBV5-1,15,TRBD1,TRBJ2-7,TGCGCCAGCAGCCCGAAGGGACAGGGTGCCTACGAGCAGTACTTC,CASSPKGQGAYEQYF
few,TRBV27,16,TRBD2,TRBJ2-5,TGTGCCAGCAGGAGAATACTAGCGGGAGTGGGAGAGACCCAGTACTTC,CASRRILAGVGETQYF
.,TRBV9,13,.,TRBJ2-7,TGTGCCAGCAGCGTCCCCCTGGACTACGAGCAGTACTTC,CASSVPLDYEQYF
.,TRBV25-1,14,TRBD1,TRBJ2-7,TGTGCCAGCAGTCCCCGGACAGGGCTCAGCGAGCAGTACTTC,CASSPRTGLSEQYF
.,TRBV7-8,13,.,TRBJ2-2,TGTGCCAGCAGCCTGTACGACACCGGGGAGCTGTTTTTT,CASSLYDTGELFF
.,TRBV30,17,.,TRBJ2-6,TGTGCCGGGGCAACCAGAGGAGGGGCAGGTGGGGCCAACGTCCTGACTTTC,CAGATRGGAGGANVLTF
.,TRBV29-1,15,TRBD2,TRBJ2-5,TGCAGCGCCATGGGACTAGCGGGGCAGGGAGGGACCCAGTACTTC,CSAMGLAGQGGTQYF
.,TRBV7-8,15,.,TRBJ2-7,TGTGCCAGCAGCTCGAACCGGGACACTCACTACGAGCAGTACTTC,CASSSNRDTHYEQYF
.,TRBV25-1,17,.,TRBJ2-6,TGTGCCAGCCGGGGGGCAGGGTTTAGTTCTGGGGCCAACGTCCTGACTTTC,CASRGAGFSSGANVLTF
.,TRBV29-1,12,.,TRBJ1-2,TGCAGCGTTGAGTTGGACAACTATGGCTACACCTTC,CSVELDNYGYTF
.,TRBV18,13,TRBD2,TRBJ2-7,TGTGCCAGCTCACCCAGCGGGAGTTACGAGCAGTACTTC,CASSPSGSYEQYF
.,TRBV4-2,16,.,TRBJ2-5,TGTGCCAGCAGCCCCTTTAAGGCGGCCTCCCAAGAGACCCAGTACTTC,CASSPFKAASQETQYF
.,TRBV9,13,.,TRBJ2-7,TGTGCCAGCAGCGTGAGACCTGAGTACGAGCAGTACTTC,CASSVRPEYEQYF
few,TRBV29-1,12,.,TRBJ2-7,TGCAGCGTGGGACGGAGCTCCTACGAGCAGTACTTC,CSVGRSSYEQYF
.,TRBV27,15,.,TRBJ2-1,TGTGCCAGCAGTTTATCGGGACACTCTTTCAATGAGCAGTTCTTC,CASSLSGHSFNEQFF
.,TRBV28,15,.,TRBJ2-5,TGTGCCAGTGAGGAAAGGGACATTCTAAAAGAGACCCAGTACTTC,CASEERDILKETQYF
.,TRBV14,17,.,TRBJ2-4,TGTGCCAGCAGCCAACCCTCGGGCGGTGGAGCCAAAAACATTCAGTACTTC,CASSQPSGGGAKNIQYF
.,TRBV27,14,.,TRBJ2-5,TGTGCCAGCAGTCCGTCAGTAGCCGTAGAGACCCAGTACTTC,CASSPSVAVETQYF
few,TRBV5-4,15,.,TRBJ2-4,TGTGCCAGCAGCTCCCCGGGAGAGGGTGAAAACATTCAGTACTTC,CASSSPGEGENIQYF
few,TRBV28,12,.,TRBJ2-7,TGTGCCAGCATCTCCACCACCTACGAGCAGTACTTC,CASISTTYEQYF
.,TRBV29-1,15,TRBD1,TRBJ1-2,TGCAGCGTAGCTCCCGAGACTACAGGGGGCCTTGGCTACACCTTC,CSVAPETTGGLGYTF
.,TRBV1,13,.,TRBJ1-5,TGCACCAGCAGCCGACAGGGCCATCAGCCCCAGCATTTT,CTSSRQGHQPQHF
few,TRBV29-1,12,TRBD1,TRBJ2-7,TGCAGCGGATCAACAGGGGACTACGAGCAGTACTTC,CSGSTGDYEQYF
few,TRBV6-1,13,TRBD1,TRBJ2-1,TGTGCCAGCAGCGATATCGGACAGGCAAGGGAGTTCTTC,CASSDIGQAREFF